These 12 T cell receptor beta chains came from one sample sequenced in a study of control samples from healthy donors and cancer patients. Method: immunoSEQ multiplex PCR; TCRdb's copy keeps in-frame clones and lacks some. The table records tens of thousands of clones, roughly 82% of them present only once. Sequencing was performed on blood. Receptors originate from a man aged 50 to 60 in good health.

The V call is TRBV19, the J call TRBJ2-1; unclear D gene. V was pared by 4 bases and J by 2 bases, with 12 bases between. This CDR3 is built from 15 residues. Per germline, CDR1 LNHDA and CDR2 SQIVND (reference sequence). The DNA of the CDR3 is TGTGCCAGTAGTACTCGGTCGGGCACCTACAATGAGCAGTTCTTC. Translated: CASSTRSGTYNEQFF.

The chain links TRBV4-1 to TRBJ1-5; 9 bases are shared with TRBD1. Losses at the gene ends were 0 bases for V and 5 bases for J; bases not matched to a gene: 5. Looked up from germline, CDR1 is MGHRA and CDR2 is YSYEKL. The CDR3 is 16 residues long. CDR3 sequence (DNA): TGCGCCAGCAGCCAAGAGATCGGGACAGGGCATCAGCCCCAGCATTTT. Its translation is CASSQEIGTGHQPQHF.

The chain uses TRBV28 and TRBJ2-2; D gene unclear. The CDR3 totals 13 residues. Germline CDR1 is MDHEN and CDR2 is SYDVKM. V lost 5 bases and J lost 5, with 9 bases in between. In DNA, the CDR3 is TGTGCCAGCAGTCCAGACCTTACCGGGGAGCTGTTTTTT. Its protein is CASSPDLTGELFF.

The chain couples TRBV6-5 to TRBJ2-4, with D possibly matching TRBD1 (5 bases). Trimming left V 7 bases short and J 0 bases short, with 7 bases between. The CDR3 has 13 residues. Germline V gene sequence: CDR1 MNHEY, CDR2 SVGAGI. CDR3: CASKGIAKNIQYF. The CDR3 DNA is TGTGCCAGCAAGGGGATAGCCAAAAACATTCAGTACTTC.

This sequence joins TRBV5-1 and TRBJ1-2; D perhaps matches TRBD1 (5 bases). The CDR3 has 14 residues. Germline CDR1 and CDR2: SGHRS and YFSETQ. The V gene lost 0 bases and the J gene lost 3 bases, with 9 bases spanning the gap. Here the CDR3 reads CASSLVQTDYGYTF. Here the CDR3 DNA reads TGCGCCAGCAGCTTGGTCCAGACAGACTATGGCTACACCTTC.

The rearrangement links TRBV30 to TRBJ1-1, with D possibly TRBD1 on 5 matching bases. V was trimmed by 0 bases and J by 4 bases, leaving 12 bases between them. Per the germline V gene, CDR1 is GTSNPN and CDR2 is SVGIG (reference sequence). There are 14 residues in the CDR3. Here the CDR3 reads CAWSVRRVSTEAFF. CDR3 sequence (DNA): TGTGCCTGGAGTGTACGCAGGGTGAGCACTGAAGCTTTCTTT.

The chain is built from TRBV28 and TRBJ1-4; possible D gene TRBD1, 5 bases. V dropped 3 bases and J dropped 4 bases, with 18 bases sitting between them. Germline lookup yields CDR1 MDHEN and CDR2 SYDVKM. The CDR3 spans 17 residues. The CDR3 reads CASSLNLVPGLNEKLFF. The CDR3, as DNA: TGTGCCAGCAGTTTGAACTTAGTGCCGGGGCTTAATGAAAAACTGTTTTTT. The full variable domain, completed using reference TRBV28 and TRBJ1-4, is DVKVTQSSRYLVKRTGEKVFLECVQDMDHENMFWYRQDPGLGLRLIYFSYDVKMKEKGDIPEGYSVSREKKERFSLILESASTNQTSMYLCASSLNLVPGLNEKLFFGSGTQLSVL.

This clone was seen once. The CDR3 region has the DNA TGTGCCACCAGTGATTCGGGGCAGGGAGGGGAGACCCAGTACTTC. Protein sequence: CATSDSGQGGETQYF. The chain carries TRBV24-1 and TRBJ2-5, with 7 bases fitting TRBD2. Germline CDR1 reads KGHDR; CDR2 reads SFDVKD. This CDR3 region has 15 residues. Trimming removed 2 bases from V and 5 bases from J; junction bases left unmatched: 7.

The chain couples TRBV5-1 to TRBJ2-5; TRBD2 is a possible D gene (6 bases). The germline V gene has CDR1 SGHRS and CDR2 YFSETQ. Trimming stripped 4 bases from V and 2 bases from J, with 9 bases between. This CDR3 spans 13 amino acids. Written as DNA, the CDR3 is TGCGCCAGCAGCCCGGGGGTTCAAGAGACCCAGTACTTC. It codes for CASSPGVQETQYF.

The chain carries TRBV5-4 and TRBJ1-2, with TRBD1 identical over 7 bases. With 3 bases clipped from V and 7 bases from J, the junction kept 6 bases outside the gene matches. Germline V CDR1 and CDR2: SGHNT, YYREEE (reference sequence). The CDR3 contains 13 residues. The CDR3 DNA sequence: TGTGCCAGCAGCTCCAGGGGGACATCTGGCTACACCTTC. This codes for CASSSRGTSGYTF.

The chain uses TRBV7-2 and TRBJ2-1; 7 nucleotides agree with TRBD2. The V gene end was trimmed by 3 bases and the J gene end by 7 bases; junction bases not matched to a gene: 12. Looked up from germline, CDR1 is SGHTA and CDR2 is FQGNSA. The CDR3 has 16 residues. The CDR3 nucleotides are TGTGCCAGCAGCTTTCGGCGGGAGTTTCTAAGAAATGAGCAGTTCTTC. It specifies CASSFRREFLRNEQFF.

V usage is TRBV12-3 or TRBV12-4 and J usage is TRBJ2-1, with D unresolved. The V end was cut by 5 bases, the J end by 7 bases, with 6 bases between. The CDR3 consists of 11 residues. The CDR3 coding sequence is TGTGCCAGCAGTCTCCTTAATGAGCAGTTCTTC. Translating gives CASSLLNEQFF.